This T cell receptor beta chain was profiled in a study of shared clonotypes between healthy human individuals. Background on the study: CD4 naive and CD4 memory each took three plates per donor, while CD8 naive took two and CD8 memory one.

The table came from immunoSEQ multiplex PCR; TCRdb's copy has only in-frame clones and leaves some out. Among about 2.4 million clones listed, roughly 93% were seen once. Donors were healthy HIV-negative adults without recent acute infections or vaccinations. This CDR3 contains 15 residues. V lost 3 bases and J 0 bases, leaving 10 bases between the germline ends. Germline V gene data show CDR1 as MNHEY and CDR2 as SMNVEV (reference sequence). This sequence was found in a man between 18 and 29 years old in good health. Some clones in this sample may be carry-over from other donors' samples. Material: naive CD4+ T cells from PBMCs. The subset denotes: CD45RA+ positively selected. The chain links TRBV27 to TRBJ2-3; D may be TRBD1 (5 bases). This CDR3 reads CASSFSRVSTDTQYF. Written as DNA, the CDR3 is TGTGCCAGCAGTTTCAGCAGGGTTAGCACAGATACGCAGTATTTT.